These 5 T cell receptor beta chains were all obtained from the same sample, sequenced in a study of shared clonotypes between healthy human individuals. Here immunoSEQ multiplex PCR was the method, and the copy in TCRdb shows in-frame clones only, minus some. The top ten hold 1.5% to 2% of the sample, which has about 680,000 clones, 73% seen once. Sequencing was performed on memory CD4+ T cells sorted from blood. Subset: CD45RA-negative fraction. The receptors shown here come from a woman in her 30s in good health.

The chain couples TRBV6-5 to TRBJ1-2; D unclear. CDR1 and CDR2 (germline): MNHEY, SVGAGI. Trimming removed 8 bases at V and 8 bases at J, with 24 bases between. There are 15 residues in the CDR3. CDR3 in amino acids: CASFPEGKTVGGYTF. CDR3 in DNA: TGTGCCAGCTTTCCCGAGGGTAAAACGGTCGGCGGCTACACCTTC.

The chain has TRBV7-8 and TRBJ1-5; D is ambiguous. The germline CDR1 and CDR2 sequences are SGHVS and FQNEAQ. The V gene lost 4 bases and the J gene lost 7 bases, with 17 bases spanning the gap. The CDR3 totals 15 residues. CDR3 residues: CASSSMGSSSQPQHF. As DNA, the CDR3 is TGTGCCAGCAGCTCAATGGGTTCTTCATCACAGCCCCAGCATTTT.

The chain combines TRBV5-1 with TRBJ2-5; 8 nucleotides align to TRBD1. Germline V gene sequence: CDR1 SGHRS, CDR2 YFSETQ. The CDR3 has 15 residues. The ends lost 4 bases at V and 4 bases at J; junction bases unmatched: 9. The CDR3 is CASSRSGTGGETQYF. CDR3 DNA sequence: TGCGCCAGCAGCCGGTCCGGGACAGGAGGAGAGACCCAGTACTTC.

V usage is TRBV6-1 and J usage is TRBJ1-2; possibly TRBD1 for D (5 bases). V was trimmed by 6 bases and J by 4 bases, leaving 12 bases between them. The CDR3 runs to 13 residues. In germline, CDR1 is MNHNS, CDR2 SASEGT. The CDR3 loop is CASSPQGIYGYTF. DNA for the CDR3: TGTGCCAGCAGCCCGCAGGGTATCTATGGCTACACCTTC.

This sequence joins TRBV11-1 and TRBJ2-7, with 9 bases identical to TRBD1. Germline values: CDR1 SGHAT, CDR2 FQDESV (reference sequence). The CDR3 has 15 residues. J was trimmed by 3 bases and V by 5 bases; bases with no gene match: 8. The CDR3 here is CASSPGTGPYYEQYF. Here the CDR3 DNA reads TGTGCCAGCAGCCCCGGGACAGGGCCGTACTACGAGCAGTACTTC.